This entry concerns a single T cell receptor beta chain. Its specificity is not known. Libraries were prepared by immunoSEQ multiplex PCR; TCRdb keeps only in-frame clonotypes and omits some of them. The sample has 9,500 to 15,000 clones; about 84% are singletons. These data come from a study of immune evolution from preneoplasia to lung adenocarcinoma. Germline loops: CDR1 SGHRS, CDR2 YFSETQ. Unmatched junction bases numbered 2, after V lost 3 bases and J lost 3 bases. The CDR3 totals 14 residues. Study results and limitations: From normal lung to invasive adenocarcinoma, top clone frequencies appeared to decrease. Later-stage lesions seemingly showed higher T cell density and diversity than normal lung.

Two lung cancer pathologists independently confirmed each histologic diagnosis. The chain joins TRBV5-1 to TRBJ1-1; 10 bases are a match to TRBD1. Sequencing was done on a sample of FFPE tissue from an adenomatous hyperplasia lung lesion. Subset given: atypical adenomatous hyperplasia (AAH), lung preneoplasia. The TCR comes from a person aged 50-75 years with lung adenocarcinoma. CDR3 bases: TGCGCCAGCAGCTGGACAGGGGGAGACACTGAAGCTTTCTTT. Translated, it gives CASSWTGGDTEAFF.